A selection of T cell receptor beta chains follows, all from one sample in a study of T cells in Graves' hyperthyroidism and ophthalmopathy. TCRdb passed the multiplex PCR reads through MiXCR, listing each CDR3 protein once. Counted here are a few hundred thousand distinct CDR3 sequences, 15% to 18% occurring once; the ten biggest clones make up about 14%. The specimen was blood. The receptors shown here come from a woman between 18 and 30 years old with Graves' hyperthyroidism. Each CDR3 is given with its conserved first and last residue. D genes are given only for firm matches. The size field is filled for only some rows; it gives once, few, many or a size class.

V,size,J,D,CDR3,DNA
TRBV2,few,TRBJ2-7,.,CASLMDGTYEQYF,TGTGCCAGCTTAATGGACGGAACCTACGAGCAGTACTTC
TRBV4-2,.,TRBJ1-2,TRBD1,CASSHTGTAEFLYGYTF,TGTGCCAGCAGCCATACTGGGACAGCAGAATTCCTCTATGGCTACACCTTC
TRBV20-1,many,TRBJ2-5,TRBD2,CSASGTSGGEETQYF,TGCAGTGCTTCCGGGACTAGCGGGGGGGAAGAGACCCAGTACTTC
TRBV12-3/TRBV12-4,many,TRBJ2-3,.,CASSAFHGTTDTQYF,TGTGCCAGCAGTGCGTTCCACGGGACCACAGATACGCAGTATTTT
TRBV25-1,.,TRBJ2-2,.,CASSERGDFRKNTGELFF,TGTGCCAGCAGTGAGAGGGGGGACTTCCGCAAGAACACCGGGGAGCTGTTTTTT
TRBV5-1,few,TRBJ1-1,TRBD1,CASSLVGQGETNDVAFF,TGCGCCAGCAGCTTGGTGGGACAGGGGGAGACTAATGATGTAGCTTTCTTT
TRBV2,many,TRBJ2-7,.,CASKLYSRGLSYEQYF,TGTGCCAGCAAGTTGTATTCGAGGGGCCTTAGCTACGAGCAGTACTTC
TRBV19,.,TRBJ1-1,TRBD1,CASSITGGAEAFF,TGTGCCAGTAGTATAACAGGGGGAGCTGAAGCTTTCTTT
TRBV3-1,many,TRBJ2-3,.,CASSHTSSGDTQYF,TGTGCCAGCAGCCATACTAGCTCTGGAGATACGCAGTATTTT
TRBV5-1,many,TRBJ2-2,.,CASSLTGSNTGELFF,TGCGCCAGCAGCTTGACAGGGTCGAACACCGGGGAGCTGTTTTTT
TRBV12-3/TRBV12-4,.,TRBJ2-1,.,CASSSSREQFF,TGTGCCAGCAGTTCCAGCAGGGAGCAGTTCTTC
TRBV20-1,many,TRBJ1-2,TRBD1,CSAPAVVTGHYGYTF,TGCAGTGCGCCGGCCGTAGTGACAGGGCACTATGGCTACACCTTC
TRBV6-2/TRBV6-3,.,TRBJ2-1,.,CASSPRRPAYNEQFF,TGTGCCAGCAGCCCCCGCCGCCCTGCCTACAATGAGCAGTTCTTC
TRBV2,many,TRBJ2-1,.,CASRARGLSSYNEQFF,TGTGCCAGCCGCGCAAGAGGGTTGAGCTCCTACAATGAGCAGTTCTTC
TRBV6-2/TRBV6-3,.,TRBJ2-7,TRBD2,CASSLRLPGLAFEQYF,TGTGCCAGCAGTTTGAGACTCCCGGGACTAGCGTTCGAGCAGTACTTC
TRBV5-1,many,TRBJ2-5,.,CASSSNSAGISYF,TGCGCCAGCAGCTCCAACTCGGCAGGTATTTCGTACTTC
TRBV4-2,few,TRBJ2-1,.,CASSPDAWDEQFF,TGTGCCAGCAGCCCAGACGCGTGGGATGAGCAGTTCTTC
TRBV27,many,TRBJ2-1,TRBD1,CASSLTTGREQFF,TGTGCCAGCAGTTTAACGACAGGGCGGGAGCAGTTCTTC
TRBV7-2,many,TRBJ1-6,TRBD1,CASSLVGTGSQPLHF,TGTGCCAGCAGCTTAGTTGGGACAGGGTCACAACCCCTCCACTTT
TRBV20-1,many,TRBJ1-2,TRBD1,CSASFPGTDYGYTF,TGCAGTGCTAGTTTCCCGGGGACAGACTATGGCTACACCTTC
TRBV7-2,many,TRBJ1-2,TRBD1,CASSLGDRVYGYTF,TGTGCCAGCAGCTTAGGGGACAGGGTCTATGGCTACACCTTC
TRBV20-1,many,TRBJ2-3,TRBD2,CSAPERELTDTQYF,TGCAGTGCTCCAGAGCGGGAGCTAACAGATACGCAGTATTTT
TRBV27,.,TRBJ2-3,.,CASSSRRGRWGTDTQYF,TGTGCCAGCAGTTCTCGAAGAGGGAGATGGGGCACAGATACGCAGTATTTT
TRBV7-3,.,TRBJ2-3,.,CASSNTGGRSTDTQYF,TGTGCCAGCAGCAACACCGGGGGCAGGAGCACAGATACGCAGTATTTT
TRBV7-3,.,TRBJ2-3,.,CASSLKKGGLTNTDTQYF,TGTGCCAGCAGCTTAAAAAAGGGGGGGTTGACTAACACAGATACGCAGTATTTT
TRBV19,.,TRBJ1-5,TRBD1,CASADRGLQPQHF,TGTGCCAGCGCCGACAGGGGGCTTCAGCCCCAGCATTTT